Shown below are 19 T cell receptor beta chains from a single sample sequenced in a study of neoadjuvant nivolumab and ipilimumab in lung cancer. TCRdb's table, derived via immunoSEQ multiplex PCR, lists solely in-frame clones and lacks some. The table shows around 20,000 clones, with more than 65% occurring only once. Sequencing used tumor tissue, obtained after neoadjuvant nivolumab, alone or with ipilimumab, at or shortly before surgery. These receptors came from an adult with non-small cell lung cancer.

Written as DNA, the CDR3 is TGTGCCAGCTCGGCCGACACAGGGAGCTCCTACGAGCAGTACTTC. It yields the protein CASSADTGSSYEQYF. V is TRBV18 and J is TRBJ2-7; a weak D match, TRBD1 (6 bases). Trimming left V 6 bases short and J 0 bases short, with 15 bases between. Per germline, CDR1 KGHSH and CDR2 LQKENI. This CDR3 region has 15 residues.

V and J are TRBV6-1 and TRBJ2-1, with 10 nucleotides matching TRBD2. Germline assignment: CDR1 MNHNS and CDR2 SASEGT. The CDR3 is 13 amino acids. V was clipped by 10 bases and J by 6 bases; unmatched bases: 6. CDR3 sequence: CATSGTSVNEQFF. The CDR3 DNA reads TGTGCCACCTCCGGGACTAGCGTCAATGAGCAGTTCTTC.

The V gene is TRBV27, the J gene TRBJ1-3; 12 bases are a match to TRBD1. The J segment lost 2 bases and the V segment lost 6 bases, leaving 8 bases of the junction unmatched. Looked up from germline, CDR1 is MNHEY and CDR2 is SMNVEV (reference sequence). The CDR3 is 17 residues long. CDR3 loop: CASRSSGTGGPGNTIYF. The DNA for the CDR3 is TGTGCCAGCAGATCATCCGGGACAGGGGGCCCTGGAAACACCATATATTTT.

By its share, this clone is large. V gene TRBV29-1 combines with J gene TRBJ1-5; 9 nucleotides line up with TRBD1. This CDR3 has 14 amino acids. The junction had 8 bases not matched to a gene; V was cut back by 6 bases and J by 5 bases. Germline CDR1 SQVTM, CDR2 ANQGSEA. The CDR3 region has the DNA TGCAGCGTCACGATCACAGGGGGCGATCAGCCCCAGCATTTT. Its protein product is CSVTITGGDQPQHF.

This clone was seen once. The chain carries TRBV7-2 and TRBJ2-7, with D tentatively TRBD2 (5 bases). Trimming pared 4 bases from V and 6 bases from J, leaving 19 bases between. The germline V gene has CDR1 SGHTA and CDR2 FQGNSA. This CDR3 contains 15 residues. CDR3 residues: CASSSLGSPPSEQYF. CDR3 in DNA: TGTGCCAGCAGCTCCCTAGGGAGCCCCCCATCCGAGCAGTACTTC. Complete variable domain (other parts from reference TRBV7-2 and TRBJ2-7): GAGVSQSPSNKVTEKGKDVELRCDPISGHTALYWYRQSLGQGLEFLIYFQGNSAPDKSGLPSDRFSAERTGGSVSTLTIQRTQQEDSAVYLCASSSLGSPPSEQYFGPGTRLTVT.

This chain uses TRBV29-1 with TRBJ1-1; TRBD1 might be the D (5 bases). This CDR3 region has 13 residues. Trimming shortened V by 6 bases and J by 1 base, and 12 bases separated the two germline ends. Germline V gene sequence: CDR1 SQVTM, CDR2 ANQGSEA. The chain's CDR3 is CSVSGLSNTEAFF. The CDR3 DNA follows: TGCAGCGTCTCGGGACTCTCGAACACTGAAGCTTTCTTT.

The J gene is TRBJ1-5, the V gene TRBV7-8, with a tentative D call TRBD1 (5 bases). Between the trimmed V and J ends, which lost 5 bases and 6 bases, there was a span of 17 bases. The CDR3 is 15 amino acids. In germline, CDR1 is SGHVS, CDR2 FQNEAQ. CDR3 protein: CASSPPGPAGQPQHF. The CDR3 nucleotides read TGTGCCAGCAGCCCTCCGGGGCCTGCGGGTCAGCCCCAGCATTTT.

The V call is TRBV6-1, the J call TRBJ2-1; D may match TRBD1 or TRBD2 (5 bases each). Trimming stripped 6 bases from V and 8 bases from J, with 11 bases between. The germline V gene encodes CDR1 MNHNS and CDR2 SASEGT. This CDR3 has 12 residues. CDR3 DNA: TGTGCCAGCAGGTTGGGGGAGTATGAGCAGTTCTTC. It translates to CASRLGEYEQFF.

CDR3 sequence reads: CASSAGLSGNTIYF. In DNA form, the CDR3 reads TGTGCCAGCAGCGCAGGGTTATCTGGAAACACCATATATTTT. This chain joins TRBV7-9 and TRBJ1-3; possible D gene TRBD1, 5 bases. The germline gives CDR1 SEHNR, CDR2 FQNEAQ (reference sequence). With 5 bases removed from V and 1 base from J, the gap between germline ends came to 9 bases. The CDR3 totals 14 residues.

This chain connects TRBV7-9 to TRBJ2-2, with 7 bases matching TRBD2. The CDR3 has 16 amino acids. V was pared by 1 base and J by 4 bases, with 6 bases of the junction left unmatched. Germline V gene data show CDR1 as SEHNR and CDR2 as FQNEAQ (reference sequence). The CDR3 sequence: CASSLVGGSRTGELFF. DNA for the CDR3: TGTGCCAGCAGCTTAGTGGGAGGGTCGCGCACCGGGGAGCTGTTTTTT.

V is TRBV7-2 and J is TRBJ1-2; D is ambiguous. Per the germline V gene, CDR1 is SGHTA and CDR2 is FQGNSA. The CDR3 covers 13 residues. Trimming left V 5 bases short and J 2 bases short, with 9 bases between. The CDR3 nucleotides read TGTGCCAGCAGCCCCGACCAGAACTATGGCTACACCTTC. Amino acids: CASSPDQNYGYTF.

This rearrangement joins TRBV28 to TRBJ1-1; D may be TRBD1 (6 bases). Germline values: CDR1 MDHEN, CDR2 SYDVKM. The CDR3 extends over 15 amino acids. V gave up 4 bases and J gave up 2 bases, with 14 bases separating them. CDR3 DNA: TGTGCCAGCAGTTCCCCCTCACAGGGTAACACTGAAGCTTTCTTT. The encoded protein is CASSSPSQGNTEAFF.

The chain recombines TRBV6-1 with TRBJ2-2; 9 nucleotides agree with TRBD1. This CDR3 is 15 amino acids long. CDR1 and CDR2 (germline): MNHNS, SASEGT. V lost 4 bases, J lost 5 bases, and 5 bases stayed unmatched. The CDR3, as DNA: TGTGCCAGCAGTGCTCCCGACAGGGGGACCGGGGAGCTGTTTTTT. Amino acids: CASSAPDRGTGELFF.

This clone was picked up one time. The chain is built from TRBV6-1 and TRBJ1-5; TRBD1 agrees at 7 bases. Trimming took 5 bases from V and 3 from J; bases not matched to a gene: 7. This CDR3 is built from 15 residues. Germline V lookup: CDR1 MNHNS, CDR2 SASEGT. In DNA, the CDR3 is TGTGCCAGCAGTCGGACCGGGACAGACAATCAGCCCCAGCATTTT. Encoded protein: CASSRTGTDNQPQHF.

The chain recombines TRBV15 with TRBJ1-4; weak D call: TRBD1 (5 bases). The CDR3 sequence is 13 residues long. V was cut by 9 bases and J by 7 bases, with 15 bases left in between. In germline, CDR1 is LNHNV, CDR2 YYDKDF (reference sequence). The CDR3 DNA follows: TGTGCCACTCGACGGGCGGGGGGTGAAAAACTGTTTTTT. Translation gives CATRRAGGEKLFF.

V is TRBV27 and J is TRBJ2-1, with 8 bases that match TRBD2. CDR1 and CDR2 from the germline V gene are MNHEY and SMNVEV (reference sequence). The CDR3 loop spans 14 amino acids. The junction had 7 bases not matched to a gene; V was cut back by 9 bases and J by 3 bases. This chain's CDR3 is CASSRTSFYNEQFF. CDR3 nucleotides: TGTGCCAGTTCAAGGACTAGCTTCTACAATGAGCAGTTCTTC.

The DNA for the CDR3 is TGTGCCAGCAGCTCAGACTTCTATGGCTACACCTTC. This translates into CASSSDFYGYTF. The rearrangement joins TRBV7-9 to TRBJ1-2; D unresolved. This CDR3 is 12 amino acids long. Trimming cost V 4 bases and J 4 bases, with 7 bases left between them. Germline lookup yields CDR1 SEHNR and CDR2 FQNEAQ (reference sequence).

This clone was observed a single time. This chain connects TRBV6-5 to TRBJ2-2, with 7 bases fitting TRBD2. Looked up from germline, CDR1 is MNHEY and CDR2 is SVGAGI. The CDR3 has 15 amino acids. V dropped 6 bases and J dropped 4; count of bases not matched to a gene: 8. CDR3 protein: CASSQAGLATGELFF. CDR3 DNA sequence: TGTGCCAGCAGCCAAGCGGGGTTGGCCACCGGGGAGCTGTTTTTT.

This clone was seen once. This chain uses TRBV5-4 with TRBJ2-1; a possible D gene is TRBD2 (6 bases). This CDR3 comprises 16 residues. With 0 bases removed from V and 0 bases from J, the gap between germline ends came to 10 bases. Germline-derived CDR1 and CDR2 are SGHNT and YYREEE (reference sequence). The CDR3 DNA reads TGTGCCAGCAGCTTGGAGCGGGTAAGCTCCTACAATGAGCAGTTCTTC. It yields the protein CASSLERVSSYNEQFF. Using reference TRBV5-4 and TRBJ2-1 for the parts outside the CDR3, the full variable domain is ETGVTQSPTHLIKTRGQQVTLRCSSQSGHNTVSWYQQALGQGPQFIFQYYREEENGRGNFPPRFSGLQFPNYSSELNVNALELDDSALYLCASSLERVSSYNEQFFGPGTRLTVL.